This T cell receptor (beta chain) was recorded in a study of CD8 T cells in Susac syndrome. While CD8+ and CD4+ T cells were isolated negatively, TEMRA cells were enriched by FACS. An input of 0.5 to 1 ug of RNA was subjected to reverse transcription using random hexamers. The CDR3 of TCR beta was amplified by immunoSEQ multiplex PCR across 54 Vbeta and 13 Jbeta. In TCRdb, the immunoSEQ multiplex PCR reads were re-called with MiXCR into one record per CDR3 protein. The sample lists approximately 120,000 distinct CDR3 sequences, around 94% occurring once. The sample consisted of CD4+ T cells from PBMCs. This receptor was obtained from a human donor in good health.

The CDR3 region is CASSLVSGNTGELFF. The CDR3 nucleotides read TGTGCCAGCAGCTTAGTCTCGGGAAACACCGGGGAGCTGTTTTTT. The chain has TRBV7-2 and TRBJ2-2; D may be TRBD2 (5 bases). The CDR3 length is 15 residues. Germline CDR1 SGHTA, CDR2 FQGNSA. V was pared by 1 base and J by 2 bases, with 8 bases between.